Sequencing of this T cell receptor (beta chain) was carried out in a study of blood T cells in healthy people across ages. About the study: Template switching picked up about one barcoded beta molecule for each two T cells.

About this clonotype: What it binds is not known.

The study isolated at least 6 million PBMCs from each sample. Study results and caveats: Donor CMV status, an unknown factor, possibly confounded changes in expanded clonotypes.

The CDR3 covers 15 residues. The germline CDR1 and CDR2 sequences are SNHLY and FYNNEI. V was shortened by 4 bases and J by 0 bases, with 11 bases between the two germline ends. Primers used in a second PCR of about 7 to 12 cycles were a sample-barcoded 5' primer and a J-beta primer mix. All samples gave at least 2.5 million CDR3-containing paired-end reads. Using its own MiXCR run on the 5' RACE reads, TCRdb lists one record per CDR3 protein. The sample comprises 800,000 to 950,000 distinct CDR3 sequences, about 48% of which are singletons, and around an eighth rests with the top ten. The sequencing sample was made of blood. The sequence derives from a man aged 25 to 45 in good health. The chain links TRBV2 to TRBJ2-3; D uncertain. The DNA for the CDR3 is TGTGCCAGCAGTGGTGACTTTGCTAGCACAGATACGCAGTATTTT. Translating it yields CASSGDFASTDTQYF.